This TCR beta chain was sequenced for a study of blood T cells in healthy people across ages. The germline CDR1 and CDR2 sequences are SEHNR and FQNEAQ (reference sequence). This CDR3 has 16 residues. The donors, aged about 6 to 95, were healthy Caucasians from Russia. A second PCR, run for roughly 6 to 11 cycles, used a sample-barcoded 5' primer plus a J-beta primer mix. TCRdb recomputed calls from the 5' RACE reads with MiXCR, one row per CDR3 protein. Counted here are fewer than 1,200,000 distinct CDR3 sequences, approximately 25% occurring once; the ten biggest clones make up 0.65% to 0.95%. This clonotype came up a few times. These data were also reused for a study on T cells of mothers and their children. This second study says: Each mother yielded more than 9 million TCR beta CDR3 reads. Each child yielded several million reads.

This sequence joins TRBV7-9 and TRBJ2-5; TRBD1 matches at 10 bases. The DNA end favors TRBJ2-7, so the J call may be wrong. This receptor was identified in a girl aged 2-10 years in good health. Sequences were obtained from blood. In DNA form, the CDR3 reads TGTGCCAGCAGCGGCACAGGGACAGGGGTCTCCTACGAGCAGTACTTC. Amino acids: CASSGTGTGVSYEQYF.